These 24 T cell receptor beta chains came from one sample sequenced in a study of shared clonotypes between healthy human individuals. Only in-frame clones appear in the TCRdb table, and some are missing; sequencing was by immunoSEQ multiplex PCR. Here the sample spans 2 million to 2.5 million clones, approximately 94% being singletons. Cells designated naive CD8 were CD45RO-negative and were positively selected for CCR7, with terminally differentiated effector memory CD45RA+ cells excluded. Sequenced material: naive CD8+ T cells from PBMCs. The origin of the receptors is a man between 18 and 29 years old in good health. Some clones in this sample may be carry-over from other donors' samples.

The CDR3 DNA reads TGTGCCAGCTTGAGGGGAGTTAGTGAGTTGTCCTACAATGAGCAGTTCTTC. Translating gives CASLRGVSELSYNEQFF. The chain couples TRBV2 to TRBJ2-1; either TRBD1 or TRBD2 may fit D (5 bases each). Germline CDR1 SNHLY, CDR2 FYNNEI. The CDR3 length is 17 residues. Trimming left V 8 bases short and J 1 base short, with 21 bases between.

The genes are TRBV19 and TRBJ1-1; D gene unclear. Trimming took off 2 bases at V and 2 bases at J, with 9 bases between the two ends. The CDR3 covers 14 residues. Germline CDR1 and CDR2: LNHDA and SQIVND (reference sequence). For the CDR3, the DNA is TGTGCCAGTAGTATAACAGCTATAAACACTGAAGCTTTCTTT. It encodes CASSITAINTEAFF. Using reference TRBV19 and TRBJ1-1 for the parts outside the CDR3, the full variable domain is DGGITQSPKYLFRKEGQNVTLSCEQNLNHDAMYWYRQDPGQGLRLIYYSQIVNDFQKGDIAEGYSVSREKKESFPLTVTSAQKNPTAFYLCASSITAINTEAFFGQGTRLTVV.

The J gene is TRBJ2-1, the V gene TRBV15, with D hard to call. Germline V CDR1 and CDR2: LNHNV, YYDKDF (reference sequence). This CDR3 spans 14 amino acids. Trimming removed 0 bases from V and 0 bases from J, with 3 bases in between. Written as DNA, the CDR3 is TGTGCCACCAGCAGAGAGTCCTCCTACAATGAGCAGTTCTTC. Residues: CATSRESSYNEQFF.

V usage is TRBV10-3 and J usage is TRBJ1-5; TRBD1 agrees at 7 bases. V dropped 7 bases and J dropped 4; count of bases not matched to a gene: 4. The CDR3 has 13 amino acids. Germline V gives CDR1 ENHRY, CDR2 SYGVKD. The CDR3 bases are TGTGCCATCAAGGGACAGCTTAATCAGCCCCAGCATTTT. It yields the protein CAIKGQLNQPQHF.

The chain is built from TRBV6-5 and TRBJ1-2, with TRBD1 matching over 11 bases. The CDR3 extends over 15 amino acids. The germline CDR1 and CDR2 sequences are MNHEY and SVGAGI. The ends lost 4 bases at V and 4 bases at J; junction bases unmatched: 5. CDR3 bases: TGTGCCAGCAGTTCCAGGACAGGGGGCTTCTATGGCTACACCTTC. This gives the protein CASSSRTGGFYGYTF.

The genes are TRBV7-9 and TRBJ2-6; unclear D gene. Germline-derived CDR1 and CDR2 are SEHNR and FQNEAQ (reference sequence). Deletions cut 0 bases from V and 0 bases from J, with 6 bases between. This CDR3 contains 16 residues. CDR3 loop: CASSLALGSGANVLTF. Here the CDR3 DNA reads TGTGCCAGCAGCTTAGCTCTGGGCTCTGGGGCCAACGTCCTGACTTTC.

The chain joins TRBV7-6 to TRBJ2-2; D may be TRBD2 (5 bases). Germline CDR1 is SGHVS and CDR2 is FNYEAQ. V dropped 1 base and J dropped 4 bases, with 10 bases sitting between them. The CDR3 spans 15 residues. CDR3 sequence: CASSLGEGSTGELFF. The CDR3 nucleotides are TGTGCCAGCAGCTTAGGGGAAGGGAGCACCGGGGAGCTGTTTTTT.

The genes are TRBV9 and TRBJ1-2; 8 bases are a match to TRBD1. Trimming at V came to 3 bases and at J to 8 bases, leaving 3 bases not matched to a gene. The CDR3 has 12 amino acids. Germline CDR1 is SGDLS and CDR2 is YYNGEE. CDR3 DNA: TGTGCCAGCAGCGGCAGGGGGCCCGGCTACACCTTC. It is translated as CASSGRGPGYTF.

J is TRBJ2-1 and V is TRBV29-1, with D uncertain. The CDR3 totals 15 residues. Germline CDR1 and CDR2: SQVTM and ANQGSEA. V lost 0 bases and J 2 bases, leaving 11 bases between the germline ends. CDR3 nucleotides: TGCAGCGTTGAAGATCCCCGAACGACCTACAATGAGCAGTTCTTC. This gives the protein CSVEDPRTTYNEQFF.

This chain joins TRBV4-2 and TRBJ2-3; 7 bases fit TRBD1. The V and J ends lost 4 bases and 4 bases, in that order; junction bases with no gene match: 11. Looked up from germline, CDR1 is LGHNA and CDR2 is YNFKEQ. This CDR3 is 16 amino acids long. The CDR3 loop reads CASSPSLRGPPDTQYF. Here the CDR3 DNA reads TGTGCCAGCAGCCCCTCCCTGAGGGGGCCCCCAGATACGCAGTATTTT.

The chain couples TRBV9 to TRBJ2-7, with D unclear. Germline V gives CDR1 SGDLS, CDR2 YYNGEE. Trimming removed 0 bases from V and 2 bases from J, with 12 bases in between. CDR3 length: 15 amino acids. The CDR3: CASSVGVSITYEQYF. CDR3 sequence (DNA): TGTGCCAGCAGCGTAGGGGTATCAATAACCTACGAGCAGTACTTC. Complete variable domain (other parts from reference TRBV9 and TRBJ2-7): DSGVTQTPKHLITATGQRVTLRCSPRSGDLSVYWYQQSLDQGLQFLIQYYNGEERAKGNILERFSAQQFPDLHSELNLSSLELGDSALYFCASSVGVSITYEQYFGPGTRLTVT.

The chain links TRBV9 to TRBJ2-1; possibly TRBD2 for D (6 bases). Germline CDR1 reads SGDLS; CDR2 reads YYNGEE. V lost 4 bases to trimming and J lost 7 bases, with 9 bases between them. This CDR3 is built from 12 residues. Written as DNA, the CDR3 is TGTGCCAGCAGCCCTGCGGGAAATGAGCAGTTCTTC. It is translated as CASSPAGNEQFF.

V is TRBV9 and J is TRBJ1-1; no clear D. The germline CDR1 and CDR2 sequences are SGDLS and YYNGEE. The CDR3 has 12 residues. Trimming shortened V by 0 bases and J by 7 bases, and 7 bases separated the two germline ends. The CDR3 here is CASSVGGLEAFF. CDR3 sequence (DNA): TGTGCCAGCAGCGTAGGCGGCCTTGAAGCTTTCTTT.

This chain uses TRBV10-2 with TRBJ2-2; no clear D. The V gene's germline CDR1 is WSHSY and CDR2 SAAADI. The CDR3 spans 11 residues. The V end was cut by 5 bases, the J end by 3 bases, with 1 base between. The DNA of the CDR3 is TGCGCCAGCAGTTACACCGGGGAGCTGTTTTTT. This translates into CASSYTGELFF.

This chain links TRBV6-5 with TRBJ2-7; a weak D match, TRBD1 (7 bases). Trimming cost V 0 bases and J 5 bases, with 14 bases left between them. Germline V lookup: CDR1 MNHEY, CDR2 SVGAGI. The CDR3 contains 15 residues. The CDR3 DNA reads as TGTGCCAGCAGTTACTCTGAGCAGGGGGGAAACGAGCAGTACTTC. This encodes CASSYSEQGGNEQYF.

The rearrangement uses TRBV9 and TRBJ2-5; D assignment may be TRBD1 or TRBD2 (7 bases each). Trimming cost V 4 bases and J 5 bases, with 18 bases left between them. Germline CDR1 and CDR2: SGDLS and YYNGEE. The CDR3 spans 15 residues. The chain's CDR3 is CASSPRTGSGETQYF. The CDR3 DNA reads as TGTGCCAGCAGCCCCCGGACAGGTAGCGGGGAGACCCAGTACTTC.

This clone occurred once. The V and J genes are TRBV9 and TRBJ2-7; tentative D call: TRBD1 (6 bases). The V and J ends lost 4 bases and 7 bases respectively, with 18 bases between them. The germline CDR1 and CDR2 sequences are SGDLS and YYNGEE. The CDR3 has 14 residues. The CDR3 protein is CASSRNRDTFEQYF. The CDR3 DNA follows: TGTGCCAGCAGCAGAAACCGGGACACTTTTGAGCAGTACTTC.

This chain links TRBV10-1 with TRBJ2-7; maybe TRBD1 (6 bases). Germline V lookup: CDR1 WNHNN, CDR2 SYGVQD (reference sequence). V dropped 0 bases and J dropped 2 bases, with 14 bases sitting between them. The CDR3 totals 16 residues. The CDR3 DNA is TGCGCCAGCAGTGAGTCACAGGGCACGAGGACCTACGAGCAGTACTTC. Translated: CASSESQGTRTYEQYF.

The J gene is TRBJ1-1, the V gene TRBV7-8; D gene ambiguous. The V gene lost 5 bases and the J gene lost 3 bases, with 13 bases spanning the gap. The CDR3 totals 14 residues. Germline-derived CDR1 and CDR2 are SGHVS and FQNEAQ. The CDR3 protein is CASSQSLDDTEAFF. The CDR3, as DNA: TGTGCCAGCAGCCAAAGTCTGGATGACACTGAAGCTTTCTTT.

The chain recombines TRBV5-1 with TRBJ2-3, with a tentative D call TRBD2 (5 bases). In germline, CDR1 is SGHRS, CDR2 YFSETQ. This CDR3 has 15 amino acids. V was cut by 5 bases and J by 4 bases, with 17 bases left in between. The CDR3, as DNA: TGCGCCAGCAGTTCCCGTCGGGGTCCCGCAGATACGCAGTATTTT. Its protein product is CASSSRRGPADTQYF.

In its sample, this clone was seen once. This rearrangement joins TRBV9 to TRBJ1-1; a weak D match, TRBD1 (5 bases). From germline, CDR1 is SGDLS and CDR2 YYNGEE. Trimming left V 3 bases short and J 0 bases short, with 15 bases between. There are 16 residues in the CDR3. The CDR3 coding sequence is TGTGCCAGCAGCGCTGATAAGACAGAAGTGAACACTGAAGCTTTCTTT. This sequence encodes CASSADKTEVNTEAFF.

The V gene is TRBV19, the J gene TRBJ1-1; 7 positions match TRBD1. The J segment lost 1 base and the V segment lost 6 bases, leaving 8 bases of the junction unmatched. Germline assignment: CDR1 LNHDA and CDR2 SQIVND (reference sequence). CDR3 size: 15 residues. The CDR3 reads CASSLLQGTNTEAFF. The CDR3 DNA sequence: TGTGCCAGTAGCCTACTACAGGGGACGAACACTGAAGCTTTCTTT.

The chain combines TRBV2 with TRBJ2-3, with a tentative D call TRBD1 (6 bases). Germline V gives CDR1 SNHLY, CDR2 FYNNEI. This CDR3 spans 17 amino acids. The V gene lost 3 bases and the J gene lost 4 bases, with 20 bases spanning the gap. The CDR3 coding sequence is TGTGCCAGCAGTGATAGGGTGGGGGCGAGTTCGGCAGATACGCAGTATTTT. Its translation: CASSDRVGASSADTQYF.

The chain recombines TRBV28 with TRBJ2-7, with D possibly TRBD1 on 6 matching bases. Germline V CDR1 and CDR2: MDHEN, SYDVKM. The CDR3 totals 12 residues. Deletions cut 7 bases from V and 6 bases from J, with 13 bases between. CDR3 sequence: CASNPQGFEQYF. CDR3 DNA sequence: TGTGCCAGCAACCCACAGGGCTTCGAGCAGTACTTC.